Listed here are 27 T cell receptor beta chains from one sample, sequenced in a study of tumor-infiltrating lymphocytes in oesophageal squamous cell carcinoma. TCRdb reprocessed the PCR reads via MiXCR and lists one record per CDR3 protein. Of 15,000 to 19,000 distinct CDR3 sequences listed, roughly 54% are singletons. Sequencing was done on a sample of esophageal tumor tissue. The receptors derive from a female donor with esophageal squamous cell carcinoma.

In its sample, this clonotype was seen many times. The chain recombines TRBV2 with TRBJ2-5; 7 bases match TRBD2. The germline V gene encodes CDR1 SNHLY and CDR2 FYNNEI. The CDR3 loop spans 14 amino acids. J was trimmed by 6 bases and V by 8 bases; bases with no gene match: 12. The DNA for the CDR3 is TGTGCCAGCTTGAATAGCGGGTCAGGGAAGACCCAGTACTTC. This translates into CASLNSGSGKTQYF.

Remarks on this clonotype: A much larger clone lies a single base off, so this may be a read error. The chain carries TRBV7-2 and TRBJ2-1, with 13 bases aligning to TRBD2. The end of the DNA is better explained by TRBJ2-7, so the J call may be wrong. CDR1 is SGHTA, CDR2 FQGNSA, per germline. The CDR3 has 16 residues. The CDR3 spells CASSLKLAGGFNEQYF. For the CDR3, the DNA is TGTGCCAGCAGCTTGAAACTAGCGGGAGGGTTCAATGAGCAGTACTTC.

The chain carries TRBV9 and TRBJ1-1; 9 bases match TRBD1. The CDR3 has 15 amino acids. Germline assignment: CDR1 SGDLS and CDR2 YYNGEE. The ends lost 3 bases at V and 6 bases at J; junction bases unmatched: 9. The CDR3 sequence is CASSAAGTGYSEAFF. In DNA, the CDR3 is TGTGCCAGCAGCGCCGCCGGGACAGGGTATTCTGAAGCTTTCTTT.

This chain links TRBV7-8 with TRBJ2-3; 8 bases align to TRBD2. The J call is uncertain, as TRBJ2-1 better fits the DNA end. This CDR3 comprises 15 residues. Germline CDR1 and CDR2: SGHVS and FQNEAQ. CDR3 DNA: TGTGCCAGCAGCTTAGCGCATCAGCGGGGGTTTGAGCAGTTCTTC. As protein: CASSLAHQRGFEQFF.

Regarding this clonotype: With a much larger clone just one base away, this may be a read error. The rearrangement uses TRBV6-1 and TRBJ1-4; tentative D call: TRBD1 (5 bases). The CDR3 is 11 amino acids. Germline CDR1 is MNHNS and CDR2 is SASEGT. Between the trimmed V and J ends, which lost 6 bases and 8 bases, there was a span of 7 bases. Here the CDR3 DNA reads TGTGCCAGCAGGGGGGGAGAAAAACTGTTTTTT. Amino acids: CASRGGEKLFF.

This clonotype was observed many times. J is TRBJ1-2 and V is TRBV2, with 12 bases matching TRBD1. This CDR3 contains 17 residues. Per the germline V gene, CDR1 is SNHLY and CDR2 is FYNNEI. The trim removed 1 base at V and 2 bases at J, leaving 5 bases unmatched. CDR3 DNA: TGTGCCAGCAGTGAAGGGGGACAGGGGGCTGGGAACTATGGCTACACCTTC. Translated: CASSEGGQGAGNYGYTF.

The V call is TRBV7-2, the J call TRBJ1-5, with 7 bases identical to TRBD1. V dropped 0 bases and J dropped 3; count of bases not matched to a gene: 17. The germline V gene has CDR1 SGHTA and CDR2 FQGNSA. The CDR3 covers 20 residues. The CDR3 sequence: CASSLARQGLGHGFNQPQHF. CDR3 in DNA: TGTGCCAGCAGCTTAGCGAGACAGGGCTTGGGGCATGGGTTCAATCAGCCCCAGCATTTT.

This clonotype was detected a few times. The rearrangement links TRBV7-4 to TRBJ1-3; D gene unclear. Germline CDR1 reads SGHVT; CDR2 reads SQSDAQ. The CDR3 has 12 amino acids. Deletions cut 4 bases from V and 7 bases from J, with 8 bases between. CDR3: CASSSTYNTIYF. The CDR3 nucleotides are TGTGCCAGCAGCTCCACATACAACACCATATATTTT.

There are a few counts of this clonotype. The genes are TRBV7-3 and TRBJ2-1, with D uncertain. V was pared by 1 base and J by 6 bases, with 13 bases between. From germline, CDR1 is SGHTA and CDR2 FQGTGA. The CDR3 is made up of 15 amino acids. The chain's CDR3 is CASSLMANKVNEQFF. The CDR3 nucleotides are TGTGCCAGCAGCTTAATGGCTAATAAGGTCAATGAGCAGTTCTTC. The complete variable domain, with remaining parts taken from reference TRBV7-3 and TRBJ2-1, reads GAGVSQTPSNKVTEKGKYVELRCDPISGHTALYWYRQSLGQGPEFLIYFQGTGAADDSGLPNDRFFAVRPEGSVSTLKIQRTERGDSAVYLCASSLMANKVNEQFFGPGTRLTVL.

This chain links TRBV7-9 with TRBJ2-1; 9 bases fit TRBD1. The J call may be faulty, since TRBJ2-7 better matches the DNA end. The CDR3 is 14 amino acids. Germline loops: CDR1 SEHNR, CDR2 FQNEAQ (reference sequence). CDR3 DNA sequence: TGTGCCAGCACCAGGGGGGGACAGGGTCACGAGCAGTACTTC. Its protein is CASTRGGQGHEQYF.

This rearrangement joins TRBV11-1 to TRBJ2-5; TRBD1 matches at 9 bases. V shed 3 bases and J 3 bases; nucleotides not matched to a gene: 2. This CDR3 region has 14 residues. Germline V lookup: CDR1 SGHAT, CDR2 FQDESV (reference sequence). CDR3 protein: CASSLDRGKETQYF. As DNA, the CDR3 is TGTGCCAGCAGCTTGGACAGGGGAAAAGAGACCCAGTACTTC.

The CDR3 DNA is TGTGCCAGCACCCGGCTAGCGGGAGGGGGAGAGACCCAGTACTTC. Amino acid sequence: CASTRLAGGGETQYF. The J gene is TRBJ2-5, the V gene TRBV12-3 or TRBV12-4; 12 bases map to TRBD2. The ends lost 7 bases at V and 4 bases at J; junction bases unmatched: 7. The CDR3 loop spans 15 amino acids.

This chain connects TRBV6-4 to TRBJ1-1; D not resolved. The V and J ends lost 0 bases and 10 bases respectively, with 9 bases between them. The CDR3 has 12 amino acids. Germline-derived CDR1 and CDR2 are MRHNA and SNTAGT. DNA for the CDR3: TGTGCCAGCAGTGACTCCGGGCAGAGAGCTTTCTTT. Its protein product is CASSDSGQRAFF.

CDR3 sequence reads: CASSLVIQETQYF. CDR3 coding DNA: TGTGCCAGCAGCTTAGTGATCCAAGAGACCCAGTACTTC. The V and J genes are TRBV7-6 and TRBJ2-4; no clear D. TRBJ2-5 matches the DNA end more closely, so the J call is doubtful. This CDR3 contains 13 residues. Germline loops: CDR1 SGHVS, CDR2 FNYEAQ.

The chain joins TRBV7-2 to TRBJ2-1; a possible D gene is TRBD2 (5 bases). The V end was cut by 5 bases, the J end by 0 bases, with 11 bases between. The CDR3 totals 15 residues. Germline CDR1 is SGHTA and CDR2 is FQGNSA. The CDR3 sequence: CASSPQAASYNEQFF. For the CDR3, the DNA is TGTGCCAGCAGCCCCCAAGCGGCCTCCTACAATGAGCAGTTCTTC.

The J gene is TRBJ2-1, the V gene TRBV7-8; 11 bases line up with TRBD2. Trimming cost V 5 bases and J 10 bases; bases outside gene matches: 10. Germline CDR1 reads SGHVS; CDR2 reads FQNEAQ. The CDR3 is 15 residues long. The CDR3 region is CASSRLAGGGWEQFF. The CDR3 coding sequence is TGTGCCAGCAGCCGGCTAGCGGGAGGTGGCTGGGAGCAGTTCTTC.

This clonotype showed up just once. CDR3 amino acids: CASSPTTSTDTQYF. CDR3 nucleotide sequence: TGTGCCAGCAGCCCCACCACAAGCACAGATACGCAGTATTTT. This chain uses TRBV7-2 with TRBJ2-3, with D unresolved. V gave up 5 bases and J gave up 0 bases, with 9 bases separating them. This CDR3 has 14 amino acids. The V gene's germline CDR1 is SGHTA and CDR2 FQGNSA.

The chain combines TRBV12-3 or TRBV12-4 with TRBJ2-1; 7 positions match TRBD2. V was clipped by 7 bases and J by 2 bases; unmatched bases: 8. The CDR3 covers 15 residues. The CDR3 nucleotides read TGTGCCAGCACCGCGGCCGGGACTACCTACAATGAGCAGTTCTTC. Protein product: CASTAAGTTYNEQFF.

This clonotype showed up just a few times. V and J are TRBV12-3 or TRBV12-4 and TRBJ2-1; D is unclear. The J call may be incorrect, as the DNA end agrees better with TRBJ2-7. The CDR3 totals 15 residues. The CDR3 sequence is CASSKGQLHSYEQYF. The DNA of the CDR3 is TGTGCCAGCAGCAAAGGGCAGCTACACTCATACGAGCAGTACTTC.

This clonotype appeared many times. The chain couples TRBV6-1 to TRBJ1-5; D call uncertain. The germline CDR1 and CDR2 sequences are MNHNS and SASEGT. There are 13 residues in the CDR3. The V end lost 6 bases, the J end lost 7 bases, and 13 bases lay between the germline ends. The CDR3 sequence: CASSLSGVQPQHF. CDR3 sequence (DNA): TGTGCCAGCAGCTTAAGCGGGGTACAGCCCCAGCATTTT.

A note on this clonotype: Because it lacks the conserved phenylalanine or tryptophan at the end, this CDR3 is likely a read error. Because the CDR3's place on the DNA is in doubt, the DNA is left out and the CDR3 is given as listed by TCRdb. This sequence joins TRBV7-3 and TRBJ2-5; the table's D call, TRBD1, has no DNA check behind it. Ends included, the CDR3 has 16 residues. Germline CDR1 SGHTA, CDR2 FQGTGA. The CDR3 reads CASSLTHGPYEQYFGN.

This chain links TRBV6-1 with TRBJ2-5; TRBD2 agrees at 7 bases. In germline, CDR1 is MNHNS, CDR2 SASEGT. This CDR3 contains 15 residues. The V segment lost 5 bases and the J segment 11 bases; nucleotides outside the gene matches: 17. CDR3 in amino acids: CASSSTRREGNEQYF. CDR3 DNA: TGTGCCAGCAGTTCGACTAGGAGGGAGGGCAATGAGCAGTACTTC.

The J gene is TRBJ2-3, the V gene TRBV12-3 or TRBV12-4; 9 bases fit TRBD1. The junction had 10 bases not matched to a gene; V was cut back by 6 bases and J by 6 bases. CDR3 length equals 15 residues. Here the CDR3 DNA reads TGTGCCAGCAGGGGACAGGGACGGGGCATTGATACGCAGTATTTT. Translating it yields CASRGQGRGIDTQYF.

The CDR3 DNA reads TGTGCCAGCAGCTTTGCGGGATCGGACACTGAAGCTTTCTTT. Its translation: CASSFAGSDTEAFF. The chain employs TRBV11-2 and TRBJ1-1, with D hard to call. Germline V gene data show CDR1 as SGHAT and CDR2 as FQNNGV. This CDR3 has 14 amino acids. V was clipped by 3 bases and J by 3 bases, with 11 bases between them.

This clonotype rates as medium-sized. This may arise from a read error, as a much more abundant clone is one base away. This rearrangement joins TRBV5-1 to TRBJ2-7; D not certain. V lost 0 bases to trimming and J lost 7 bases, with 8 bases between them. The CDR3 is made up of 12 amino acids. The germline gives CDR1 SGHRS, CDR2 YFSETQ. CDR3 in amino acids: CASSLAGNEQYF. The CDR3, as DNA: TGCGCCAGCAGCTTGGCCGGCAATGAGCAGTACTTC. Full variable domain (remainder filled in from reference TRBV5-1 and TRBJ2-7): KAGVTQTPRYLIKTRGQQVTLSCSPISGHRSVSWYQQTPGQGLQFLFEYFSETQRNKGNFPGRFSGRQFSNSRSEMNVSTLELGDSALYLCASSLAGNEQYFGPGTRLTVT.

The chain links TRBV7-8 to TRBJ1-2, with unresolved D. Trimming removed 4 bases from V and 8 bases from J, with 11 bases in between. The length of the CDR3 is 12 residues. Germline assignment: CDR1 SGHVS and CDR2 FQNEAQ. CDR3 in DNA: TGTGCCAGCAGCTCGTACGCCTCGGGCTACACCTTC. It encodes CASSSYASGYTF.

This chain joins TRBV7-2 and TRBJ2-4; 8 nucleotides match TRBD1. CDR3 length: 16 residues. V lost 1 base, J lost 0 bases, and 2 bases stayed unmatched. Germline loops: CDR1 SGHTA, CDR2 FQGNSA. CDR3: CASSLVGQVAKNIQYF. CDR3 DNA sequence: TGTGCCAGCAGCTTAGTGGGACAGGTAGCCAAAAACATTCAGTACTTC.